These 20 T cell receptor beta chains originate from one sample sequenced in a study of vaccination and CD4 T cells after COVID-19. Described treatment: roughly 11-day PBMC culture with coronavirus spike peptide pools or control peptides (ViraFEST assay). The Oncomine TCR Beta short-read assay sequenced DNA from cultured CD4+ T cells. MiXCR, applied by TCRdb to the PCR reads, yields one record per CDR3 protein. The data contain approximately 18,000 distinct CDR3 sequences, less than 30% of them singletons. Antigen specificity for these receptors is unknown. The sample consisted of cultured CD4+ T cells from blood. The receptors stem from a human donor with COVID-19.

This clonotype was detected once. The chain recombines TRBV4-3 with TRBJ1-5, with D uncertain. CDR1 and CDR2 (germline): LGHNA, YSLEER. Trimming cost V 1 base and J 1 base, with 5 bases left between them. This CDR3 is built from 14 residues. The CDR3 nucleotides are TGCGCCAGCAGCCAAGTCTTGAGCAATCAGCCCCAGCATTTT. Translating it yields CASSQVLSNQPQHF.

This clonotype was seen more than once but under ten times. V and J are TRBV28 and TRBJ1-5; 9 bases line up with TRBD1. V lost 4 bases, J lost 4 bases, and 5 bases stayed unmatched. Germline CDR1 reads MDHEN; CDR2 reads SYDVKM. CDR3 size: 15 residues. In DNA form, the CDR3 reads TGTGCCAGCAGTTCCCCGGGACAGGGAAATCAGCCCCAGCATTTT. Amino acids: CASSSPGQGNQPQHF.

The gene calls are TRBV7-2 and TRBJ2-1, with TRBD1 matching 10 bases. The trim removed 5 bases at V and 1 base at J, leaving 2 bases unmatched. In germline, CDR1 is SGHTA, CDR2 FQGNSA. CDR3 size: 15 residues. The CDR3 coding sequence is TGTGCCAGCAGCCGGGACAGGGGATCCTACAATGAGCAGTTCTTC. Protein product: CASSRDRGSYNEQFF.

This clonotype was observed a few times. The chain employs TRBV27 and TRBJ2-2; no firm D call. Deletions cut 4 bases from V and 1 base from J, with 7 bases between. This CDR3 contains 14 residues. CDR1 MNHEY and CDR2 SMNVEV come from the germline V gene (reference sequence). For the CDR3, the DNA is TGTGCCAGCAGTTCGACGGTGAACACCGGGGAGCTGTTTTTT. Residues: CASSSTVNTGELFF.

This chain connects TRBV5-6 to TRBJ1-2, with D maybe TRBD1 (5 bases). The V and J ends lost 0 bases and 4 bases respectively, with 13 bases between them. Germline V gives CDR1 SGHDT, CDR2 YYEEEE. The CDR3 is 15 residues long. The CDR3 DNA is TGTGCCAGCAGCTTGGCCGGGTCAGGGTCCTATGGCTACACCTTC. It is translated as CASSLAGSGSYGYTF.

This clonotype is medium-sized (0.01 to 0.1%) by share. This rearrangement joins TRBV20-1 to TRBJ1-5; D call uncertain. The CDR3 spans 13 residues. V dropped 6 bases and J dropped 3 bases, with 12 bases sitting between them. Germline CDR1 DFQATT, CDR2 SNEGSKA (reference sequence). In DNA form, the CDR3 reads TGCAGTGCCACAGATAAGAACAATCAGCCCCAGCATTTT. This translates into CSATDKNNQPQHF.

This clonotype was counted only a few times. This chain links TRBV6-2 or TRBV6-3 with TRBJ2-5; D not certain. V was trimmed by 1 base and J by 5 bases, leaving 5 bases between them. The V gene's germline CDR1 is MNHEY and CDR2 SVGEGT. The CDR3 spans 12 residues. The CDR3 DNA sequence: TGTGCCAGCAGTTACTTCGGGGAGACCCAGTACTTC. This gives the protein CASSYFGETQYF.

A few counts support this clonotype. The DNA for the CDR3 is TGTGCCACTGGACAGCGCCACGAGCAGTACTTC. This gives the protein CATGQRHEQYF. The V gene is TRBV5-4, the J gene TRBJ2-7; tentatively, D is TRBD1 (6 bases). The germline V gene encodes CDR1 SGHNT and CDR2 YYREEE (reference sequence). Trimming removed 9 bases at V and 5 bases at J, with 12 bases between. There are 11 residues in the CDR3.

The gene calls are TRBV29-1 and TRBJ1-1; D is perhaps TRBD1 (6 bases). The V end was cut by 2 bases, the J end by 7 bases, with 17 bases between. This CDR3 has 14 residues. CDR1 is SQVTM, CDR2 ANQGSEA, per germline. The CDR3 DNA sequence: TGCAGCGTTGAACGTTGGGACAATGACTTTGAAGCTTTCTTT. Residues: CSVERWDNDFEAFF.

The rearrangement uses TRBV18 and TRBJ1-5, with TRBD1 as a possible D gene (6 bases). The V and J ends lost 2 bases and 1 base respectively, with 15 bases between them. Germline CDR1 reads KGHSH; CDR2 reads LQKENI. CDR3 length equals 17 residues. Here the CDR3 reads CASSPNPGHGSNQPQHF. In nucleotides, the CDR3 is TGTGCCAGCTCACCAAACCCGGGACATGGCAGCAATCAGCCCCAGCATTTT.

Worth noting for this clonotype: The junction departs from the called germline gene at one end, perhaps through a read error. CDR3 amino acids: CAGSFSQGLGYTF. The CDR3 coding sequence is TGTGCCGGCAGCTTCTCCCAGGGGCTTGGCTACACCTTC. The chain uses TRBV11-3 and TRBJ1-2, with D tentatively TRBD1 (6 bases). The germline gives CDR1 SGHNT, CDR2 YENEEA. CDR3 length: 13 residues.

This clonotype was observed a few times. V usage is TRBV20-1 and J usage is TRBJ2-3; D uncertain. CDR3 size: 12 residues. Germline V gene sequence: CDR1 DFQATT, CDR2 SNEGSKA (reference sequence). V was pared by 0 bases and J by 6 bases, with 7 bases between. CDR3 sequence reads: CSAREPPDTQYF. DNA for the CDR3: TGCAGTGCTAGAGAACCCCCCGATACGCAGTATTTT.

This chain joins TRBV11-3 and TRBJ2-3, with 8 bases matching TRBD2. The CDR3 runs to 18 residues. After removal of 5 bases from V and 3 bases from J, the junction contained 16 bases not matched to a gene. The germline V gene has CDR1 SGHNT and CDR2 YENEEA. CDR3 region: CASSPRTHGGATTDTQYF. DNA for the CDR3: TGTGCCAGCAGCCCCCGAACTCACGGGGGGGCCACGACAGATACGCAGTATTTT.

This clonotype has just a few counts. The chain has TRBV7-9 and TRBJ1-2; 7 nucleotides line up with TRBD1. CDR3 length equals 13 residues. Trimming cost V 10 bases and J 5 bases; bases outside gene matches: 10. Germline CDR1 is SEHNR and CDR2 is FQNEAQ (reference sequence). The CDR3 loop is CATPRQGDYGYTF. As DNA, the CDR3 is TGTGCCACCCCCCGACAGGGAGATTATGGCTACACCTTC. The variable domain in full, completed from reference TRBV7-9 and TRBJ1-2, reads DTGVSQNPRHKITKRGQNVTFRCDPISEHNRLYWYRQTLGQGPEFLTYFQNEAQLEKSRLLSDRFSAERPKGSFSTLEIQRTEQGDSAMYLCATPRQGDYGYTFGSGTRLTVV.

This clonotype was picked up a small number of times. V is TRBV19 and J is TRBJ2-5; maybe TRBD1 (6 bases). Germline values: CDR1 LNHDA, CDR2 SQIVND (reference sequence). This CDR3 spans 16 amino acids. V lost 0 bases and J lost 4, with 15 bases in between. The CDR3 region has the DNA TGTGCCAGTAGTATAGATCCAGGGGCCTTTGCAGAGACCCAGTACTTC. Encoded protein: CASSIDPGAFAETQYF.

This sequence joins TRBV20-1 and TRBJ2-1; no definite D call. This CDR3 region has 12 residues. Germline V gives CDR1 DFQATT, CDR2 SNEGSKA (reference sequence). The germline V and J ends were trimmed by 6 bases and 6 bases, with 12 bases remaining between them. The CDR3 loop is CSASPSGNEQFF. CDR3 DNA: TGCAGTGCGAGCCCTAGTGGCAATGAGCAGTTCTTC.

This clonotype occurred a few times. This rearrangement joins TRBV10-3 to TRBJ1-1; D ambiguous. V was cut by 8 bases and J by 2 bases, with 15 bases left in between. The CDR3 runs 14 residues. Germline V gives CDR1 ENHRY, CDR2 SYGVKD. This chain's CDR3 is CAIAAYGFNTEAFF. CDR3 bases: TGTGCCATCGCCGCGTATGGTTTTAACACTGAAGCTTTCTTT.

This clonotype came up a few times. The chain joins TRBV5-6 to TRBJ1-1; no firm D call. CDR3 size: 15 residues. The germline gives CDR1 SGHDT, CDR2 YYEEEE. Trimming pared 1 base from V and 0 bases from J, leaving 10 bases between. CDR3 bases: TGTGCCAGCAGCTTGTTTGGCAACATGAACACTGAAGCTTTCTTT. It translates to CASSLFGNMNTEAFF.

Of note for this clonotype: Relative to the germline gene, one junction end is altered; a read error may explain this. For the CDR3, the DNA is TGTGCCGGCAGCTTAATCGGCCTGGGGGGTTCACCCCTCCACTTT. Protein sequence: CAGSLIGLGGSPLHF. V usage is TRBV7-8 and J usage is TRBJ1-6, with a weak D call TRBD1 (5 bases). The germline V gene has CDR1 SGHVS and CDR2 FQNEAQ. The CDR3 has 15 amino acids. The variable domain in full, completed from reference TRBV7-8 and TRBJ1-6, reads GAGVSQSPRYKVAKRGQDVALRCDPISGHVSLFWYQQALGQGPEFLTYFQNEAQLDKSGLPSDRFFAERPEGSVSTLKIQRTQQEDSAVYLCAGSLIGLGGSPLHFGNGTRLTVT.

The genes are TRBV19 and TRBJ2-5; unclear D gene. Deletions cut 3 bases from V and 5 bases from J, with 10 bases between. Germline values: CDR1 LNHDA, CDR2 SQIVND (reference sequence). The CDR3 covers 13 residues. CDR3 DNA sequence: TGTGCCAGTAGTATTCGAGCATACGAGACCCAGTACTTC. It yields the protein CASSIRAYETQYF. Using reference TRBV19 and TRBJ2-5 for the parts outside the CDR3, the full variable domain is DGGITQSPKYLFRKEGQNVTLSCEQNLNHDAMYWYRQDPGQGLRLIYYSQIVNDFQKGDIAEGYSVSREKKESFPLTVTSAQKNPTAFYLCASSIRAYETQYFGPGTRLLVL.